This T cell receptor beta chain was profiled in a study of immune evolution from preneoplasia to lung adenocarcinoma. About this clone: The antigen is unknown.

Using immunoSEQ multiplex PCR, the repertoire was profiled, and TCRdb retains in-frame clones only, with some absent. The sample has around 4,100 clones; roughly 82% are singletons. V lost 2 bases to trimming and J lost 4 bases, with 13 bases between them. The CDR3 has 15 residues. Germline CDR1 SGHTA, CDR2 FQGNSA. Patient tissue came from resections in Japan or China, 2014–2017. Each case's diagnosis was confirmed by two pathologists on H&E. General study points: From normal lung to invasive adenocarcinoma, top clone frequencies appeared to decrease. Later-stage lesions appeared to have more T cells, more diversity, less clonality.

Sequencing input: FFPE adjacent normal lung tissue. This TCR was sampled from a donor older than 65 with lung adenocarcinoma. The rearrangement links TRBV7-2 to TRBJ2-3; maybe TRBD2 (6 bases). CDR3 nucleotide sequence: TGTGCCAGCAGCTTATTCGGGAGAGTGGCAGATACGCAGTATTTT. As protein: CASSLFGRVADTQYF.